These T cell receptor beta chains were read from a single sample in a study of brain T cells in children with intractable seizures. Sequencing used immunoSEQ multiplex PCR; TCRdb keeps in-frame clones, though not all of them. The sample lists about 80,000 clones, under 95% occurring once. The specimen was peripheral blood, collected at surgery. The origin of the receptors is a girl aged 2-10 years with Rasmussen encephalitis and intractable seizures. The conserved cysteine and the conserved F or W are not part of the CDR3 here.

TRBV28	TRBJ1-3	ASTTSGYTIY
TRBV28	TRBJ2-7	ASSFTGDSSYEQY
TRBV5-1	TRBJ1-2	ASSLEQAPYGYT
TRBV19	TRBJ1-3	ASRKPSGGSGNTIY
TRBV21-1	TRBJ1-4	ASSPGPDSALGEKLF
TRBV18	TRBJ1-1	ASSPRVAGEAF
TRBV7-8	TRBJ1-3	ASSLYPRGQSGNTIY
TRBV5-6	TRBJ1-6	ASTLSTLPGVPLH
TRBV5-6	TRBJ1-1	ASSFRGVQMNTEAF
TRBV12-5	TRBJ1-2	ASGGLGLHYYGYT
TRBV27	TRBJ2-3	ASSSTSGSRDTQY
TRBV7-9	TRBJ2-2	ASGQGAANTGELF